This TCR beta chain appears in the sequencing data of a study of Ad26.COV2.S vaccination and SARS-CoV-2 variants. Study-wide background: In the COV1001 trial, the donor was in the Ad26.COV2.S arm. Ad26.COV2.S shots went into the muscle once or twice, 56 days apart. Points from the study as a whole: Those who received vaccine or placebo ended up with similar non-spike TCR breadth.

The sample's treatment: 15 to 20 received Ad26.COV2.S at low or high dose, single or two shots; 5 received placebo; per-sample allocation not given. Following the first vaccine or placebo injection, samples were taken on day 63. Boston hosted the donor, who was an adult aged 18-55 years. Profiling relied on immunoSEQ multiplex PCR, and the TCRdb table lists in-frame clones only, not all of them. The sample records some 520,000 clones, around nine tenths being singletons. Turning to this clone: What it binds is unknown.

This sample comprised peripheral blood, obtained in a trial of Ad26.COV2.S vaccine versus placebo. The sequence was collected from a person between 18 and 59 years old who received the Ad26.COV2.S COVID-19 vaccine or a placebo.

The CDR3 DNA follows: TGCGCCAGCAGCCCTTTCACGGGTTCAGGGGTTGTCACTGAAGCTTTCTTT. This sequence encodes CASSPFTGSGVVTEAFF. V is TRBV4-1 and J is TRBJ1-1; D perhaps matches TRBD1 (6 bases). V shed 4 bases and J shed 4 bases, with 22 bases lying between them. Germline lookup yields CDR1 MGHRA and CDR2 YSYEKL. This CDR3 has 17 residues.